These 26 T cell receptor beta chains originate from one sample sequenced in a study of shared clonotypes between healthy human individuals. The method was immunoSEQ multiplex PCR; TCRdb's version includes in-frame clones alone and lacks a portion of them. The sample holds approximately 2.3 million clones, 85% to 95% seen once. Sample: naive CD4+ T cells from PBMCs. The subset is: CD45RA+ positively selected. These receptors originate from a man aged 18-30 years in good health. Some clones in this sample may be carry-over from other donors' samples.

This chain connects TRBV7-2 to TRBJ2-1; TRBD2 matches at 9 bases. The CDR3 spans 17 residues. Germline V CDR1 and CDR2: SGHTA, FQGNSA. V dropped 1 base and J dropped 4; count of bases not matched to a gene: 8. The CDR3 reads CASSLGGGGLAYNEQFF. The CDR3 DNA follows: TGTGCCAGCAGCTTAGGCGGGGGTGGACTAGCGTACAATGAGCAGTTCTTC.

The chain uses TRBV28 and TRBJ1-1; the D is unclear. Germline CDR1 and CDR2: MDHEN and SYDVKM. Trimming left V 6 bases short and J 3 bases short, with 17 bases between. The CDR3 extends over 15 amino acids. The CDR3 is CASSPLWLTDTEAFF. The CDR3 nucleotides read TGTGCCAGCAGCCCCTTGTGGCTCACGGACACTGAAGCTTTCTTT.

About this clone: This same CDR3 is encoded by further DNA sequences in the sample. The rearrangement links TRBV7-9 to TRBJ2-1, with a possible D match to TRBD1 (5 bases). The CDR3 spans 14 residues. Trimming took off 0 bases at V and 4 bases at J, with 7 bases between the two ends. From germline, CDR1 is SEHNR and CDR2 FQNEAQ (reference sequence). CDR3 nucleotides: TGTGCCAGCAGCTTAGCTTCAGGGTACAATGAGCAGTTCTTC. It encodes CASSLASGYNEQFF.

The CDR3 sequence: CASSKATGGFDTIYF. For the CDR3, the DNA is TGTGCCAGCAGCAAAGCGACAGGGGGGTTTGACACCATATATTTT. The chain joins TRBV21-1 to TRBJ1-3; the table's TRBD1 call for D was not verified on the DNA. TRBV21-1 is flagged as a pseudogene. The CDR3 consists of 15 residues.

The V call is TRBV6-5, the J call TRBJ2-1; 13 bases match TRBD2. The ends lost 3 bases at V and 6 bases at J; junction bases unmatched: 2. Germline CDR1 and CDR2: MNHEY and SVGAGI. The CDR3 is made up of 15 amino acids. This CDR3 reads CASSYTSGRANEQFF. Written as DNA, the CDR3 is TGTGCCAGCAGTTATACTAGCGGGAGGGCCAATGAGCAGTTCTTC.

V and J are TRBV5-1 and TRBJ2-3; 14 bases are shared with TRBD2. Losses at the gene ends were 4 bases for V and 2 bases for J; bases not matched to a gene: 9. Germline assignment: CDR1 SGHRS and CDR2 YFSETQ. The CDR3 has 18 residues. Here the CDR3 reads CASSLSGLAGVYTDTQYF. The CDR3 nucleotides are TGCGCCAGCAGCCTATCGGGACTAGCGGGGGTTTACACAGATACGCAGTATTTT.

The chain recombines TRBV13 with TRBJ2-5; 8 bases are shared with TRBD1. The tail of the sequence fits TRBJ2-7 better, so the J call may be wrong. Germline CDR1 and CDR2: PRHDT and FYEKMQ (reference sequence). The CDR3 runs to 15 residues. CDR3 nucleotides: TGTGCCAGCAGCCCTAGGGACAGGCGCTCCTACGAGCAGTACTTC. Translation gives CASSPRDRRSYEQYF.

The chain uses TRBV4-1 and TRBJ2-1, with 8 bases identical to TRBD2. Germline V CDR1 and CDR2: MGHRA, YSYEKL. The CDR3 loop spans 22 amino acids. The trim removed 0 bases at V and 4 bases at J, leaving 23 bases unmatched. CDR3 sequence: CASSQDLLGGTRAGAKYNEQFF. Here the CDR3 DNA reads TGCGCCAGCAGCCAAGATCTCCTAGGTGGAACTAGAGCGGGAGCTAAATACAATGAGCAGTTCTTC.

The count of this clone is one. J is TRBJ2-1 and V is TRBV4-1, with 10 bases lining up with TRBD2. The CDR3 consists of 16 residues. Germline V lookup: CDR1 MGHRA, CDR2 YSYEKL. Trimming took 2 bases from V and 3 from J; bases not matched to a gene: 4. CDR3 coding DNA: TGCGCCAGCAGCCAACAGGGACTAGCGAACTACAATGAGCAGTTCTTC. Amino acids: CASSQQGLANYNEQFF.

J is TRBJ1-2 and V is TRBV5-4; 10 nucleotides line up with TRBD1. The length of the CDR3 is 15 residues. Germline CDR1 and CDR2: SGHNT and YYREEE (reference sequence). V shed 0 bases, J shed 4 bases, and the junction held 3 bases outside the gene matches. In nucleotides, the CDR3 is TGTGCCAGCAGCTTGGATGGACAGGGGGGCTATGGCTACACCTTC. Its translation: CASSLDGQGGYGYTF.

The chain combines TRBV25-1 with TRBJ2-5; TRBD2 agrees at 9 bases. Germline assignment: CDR1 MGHDK and CDR2 SYGVNS. The CDR3 extends over 14 amino acids. The V gene end was trimmed by 5 bases and the J gene end by 1 base; junction bases not matched to a gene: 2. The CDR3 region is CASSPSGIQETQYF. CDR3 DNA: TGTGCCAGCAGTCCTAGCGGGATCCAAGAGACCCAGTACTTC.

V is TRBV5-1 and J is TRBJ2-1; 7 bases are a match to TRBD1. CDR3 size: 14 residues. V shed 0 bases and J 8 bases; nucleotides not matched to a gene: 5. Per the germline V gene, CDR1 is SGHRS and CDR2 is YFSETQ. CDR3 amino acids: CASSLAGGRDEQFF. The CDR3 nucleotides read TGCGCCAGCAGCTTGGCAGGGGGTCGGGATGAGCAGTTCTTC.

This chain joins TRBV29-1 and TRBJ2-5; 8 positions match TRBD2. CDR3 length: 15 amino acids. The V gene's germline CDR1 is SQVTM and CDR2 ANQGSEA. Unmatched junction bases numbered 13, after V lost 7 bases and J lost 3 bases. CDR3 coding DNA: TGCAGCGCCATGCCTTTGGGACTAGGGAAAGAGACCCAGTACTTC. It is translated as CSAMPLGLGKETQYF.

The chain employs TRBV27 and TRBJ2-3, with D uncertain. V was clipped by 3 bases and J by 4 bases, with 14 bases between them. The CDR3 has 15 amino acids. The germline CDR1 and CDR2 sequences are MNHEY and SMNVEV (reference sequence). CDR3 amino acids: CASSFYSHGADTQYF. In DNA form, the CDR3 reads TGTGCCAGCAGTTTCTATTCCCACGGCGCAGATACGCAGTATTTT.

This chain connects TRBV19 to TRBJ2-5; 11 nucleotides line up with TRBD2. V lost 6 bases to trimming and J lost 5 bases; unmatched junction nucleotides: 14. CDR3 size: 17 residues. Germline V gives CDR1 LNHDA, CDR2 SQIVND (reference sequence). The CDR3 sequence: CASSLPLGASGRETQYF. For the CDR3, the DNA is TGTGCCAGTAGCCTTCCTCTGGGGGCTAGCGGGAGGGAGACCCAGTACTTC. The full variable domain, rest sourced from reference TRBV19 and TRBJ2-5, is DGGITQSPKYLFRKEGQNVTLSCEQNLNHDAMYWYRQDPGQGLRLIYYSQIVNDFQKGDIAEGYSVSREKKESFPLTVTSAQKNPTAFYLCASSLPLGASGRETQYFGPGTRLLVL.

The genes are TRBV5-6 and TRBJ1-5; TRBD1 is a possible D gene (5 bases). Germline-derived CDR1 and CDR2 are SGHDT and YYEEEE. The ends were cut back, 3 bases at V and 4 bases at J, with 8 bases in the middle. CDR3 length: 13 amino acids. CDR3 amino acids: CASSSGPNQPQHF. The CDR3 DNA sequence: TGTGCCAGCAGCTCGGGACCAAATCAGCCCCAGCATTTT. Full variable domain (outside the CDR3, taken from reference TRBV5-6 and TRBJ1-5): DAGVTQSPTHLIKTRGQQVTLRCSPKSGHDTVSWYQQALGQGPQFIFQYYEEEERQRGNFPDRFSGHQFPNYSSELNVNALLLGDSALYLCASSSGPNQPQHFGDGTRLSIL.

DNA for the CDR3: TGTGCCAGCAGCTTAAGCTCGGGACTAGCGGGTGCGAACACCGGGGAGCTGTTTTTT. It encodes CASSLSSGLAGANTGELFF. This chain joins TRBV7-9 and TRBJ2-2; the match to TRBD2 covers 12 bases. Unmatched junction bases numbered 7, after V lost 2 bases and J lost 0 bases. CDR3 length: 19 residues. Germline V gives CDR1 SEHNR, CDR2 FQNEAQ (reference sequence).

The V call is TRBV11-2, the J call TRBJ2-7, with TRBD1 as a possible D gene (9 bases). Trimming left V 5 bases short and J 5 bases short, with 19 bases between. The CDR3 is made up of 15 amino acids. Germline loops: CDR1 SGHAT, CDR2 FQNNGV. The CDR3 loop reads CASSQREGQGNEQYF. The CDR3 bases are TGTGCCAGCAGCCAACGGGAGGGACAGGGCAACGAGCAGTACTTC.

The chain links TRBV9 to TRBJ2-3; no reliable D call. Germline V gene lookup returns CDR1 SGDLS and CDR2 YYNGEE. The CDR3 contains 14 residues. Trimming removed 0 bases from V and 6 bases from J, with 11 bases in between. The CDR3 loop is CASSVAASSDTQYF. The CDR3 DNA reads as TGTGCCAGCAGCGTAGCGGCCAGCAGCGATACGCAGTATTTT.

The chain employs TRBV7-9 and TRBJ2-2, with a possible D match to TRBD1 (5 bases). The V end lost 2 bases, the J end lost 0 bases, and 16 bases lay between the germline ends. Germline values: CDR1 SEHNR, CDR2 FQNEAQ (reference sequence). The CDR3 runs 18 residues. The CDR3 sequence: CASSLFPRERPNTGELFF. For the CDR3, the DNA is TGTGCCAGCAGCTTATTCCCCAGGGAAAGGCCGAACACCGGGGAGCTGTTTTTT.

The chain joins TRBV12-1 to TRBJ2-7; TRBD2 reflects the table's D call only, with no check against the DNA. TRBV12-1 is deemed a pseudogene. CDR3 length: 17 residues. CDR3 protein: CASSSLCRLAGAYEQYF. The CDR3 coding sequence is TGTGCCAGCAGCTCCCTTTGCCGACTAGCGGGAGCCTACGAGCAGTACTTC.

In regard to this clone: The same CDR3 is also encoded by other DNA sequences in this sample. The J gene is TRBJ2-1, the V gene TRBV28; D gene uncertain. CDR1 is MDHEN and CDR2 is SYDVKM in the germline V gene. V lost 2 bases and J 6 bases, leaving 5 bases between the germline ends. The CDR3 has 12 amino acids. CDR3 protein: CASSLTGNEQFF. The CDR3 nucleotides read TGTGCCAGCAGTTTAACCGGCAATGAGCAGTTCTTC.

The CDR3 bases are TGCGCCAGCAGCACTTACCGGACGGGGGACACTGAAGCTTTCTTT. It is translated as CASSTYRTGDTEAFF. This chain joins TRBV5-1 and TRBJ1-1, with D possibly being TRBD1 (5 bases). The CDR3 has 15 residues. Germline V lookup: CDR1 SGHRS, CDR2 YFSETQ. V was cut by 4 bases and J by 3 bases, with 16 bases left in between.

V gene TRBV7-8 combines with J gene TRBJ2-5, with D possibly TRBD1 on 6 matching bases. Looked up from germline, CDR1 is SGHVS and CDR2 is FQNEAQ. Trimming took off 5 bases at V and 1 base at J, with 8 bases between the two ends. This CDR3 contains 13 residues. The CDR3 coding sequence is TGTGCCAGCAGCGGGGGCTTCCAAGAGACCCAGTACTTC. It translates to CASSGGFQETQYF.

The chain is built from TRBV9 and TRBJ2-7, with D uncertain. The CDR3 covers 13 residues. Deletions cut 3 bases from V and 5 bases from J, with 12 bases between. Germline V CDR1 and CDR2: SGDLS, YYNGEE. Here the CDR3 reads CASSATNGNEQYF. DNA of the CDR3: TGTGCCAGCAGCGCTACAAATGGGAACGAGCAGTACTTC. Full variable domain (remainder filled in from reference TRBV9 and TRBJ2-7): DSGVTQTPKHLITATGQRVTLRCSPRSGDLSVYWYQQSLDQGLQFLIQYYNGEERAKGNILERFSAQQFPDLHSELNLSSLELGDSALYFCASSATNGNEQYFGPGTRLTVT.

The genes are TRBV28 and TRBJ2-7; 10 positions agree with TRBD2. CDR3 size: 15 residues. Per the germline V gene, CDR1 is MDHEN and CDR2 is SYDVKM. The trim removed 3 bases at V and 7 bases at J, leaving 9 bases unmatched. CDR3 in amino acids: CASSFGLAGVREQYF. Written as DNA, the CDR3 is TGTGCCAGCAGTTTTGGGCTAGCGGGAGTTCGGGAGCAGTACTTC.